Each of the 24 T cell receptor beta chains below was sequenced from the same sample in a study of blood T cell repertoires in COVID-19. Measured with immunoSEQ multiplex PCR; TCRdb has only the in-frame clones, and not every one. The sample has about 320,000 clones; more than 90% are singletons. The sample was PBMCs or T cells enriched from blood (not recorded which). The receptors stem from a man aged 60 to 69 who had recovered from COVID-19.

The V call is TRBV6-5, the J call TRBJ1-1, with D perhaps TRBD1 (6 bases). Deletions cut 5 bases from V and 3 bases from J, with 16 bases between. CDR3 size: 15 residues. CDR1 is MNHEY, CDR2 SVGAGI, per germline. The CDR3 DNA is TGTGCCAGCAGTACCTCGGAGGGGGGGGACACTGAAGCTTTCTTT. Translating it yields CASSTSEGGDTEAFF.

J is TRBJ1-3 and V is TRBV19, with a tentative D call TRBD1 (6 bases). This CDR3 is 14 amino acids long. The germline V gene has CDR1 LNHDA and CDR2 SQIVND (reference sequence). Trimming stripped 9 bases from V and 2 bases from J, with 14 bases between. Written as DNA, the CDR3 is TGTGCCAGCAACAGGGCGGGCACTGGAAACACCATATATTTT. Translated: CASNRAGTGNTIYF.

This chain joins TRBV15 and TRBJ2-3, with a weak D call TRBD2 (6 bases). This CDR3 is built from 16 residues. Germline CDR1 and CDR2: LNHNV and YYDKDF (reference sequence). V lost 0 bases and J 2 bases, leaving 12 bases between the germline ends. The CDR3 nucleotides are TGTGCCACCAGCAGAGATCCCTCGGACTACACAGATACGCAGTATTTT. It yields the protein CATSRDPSDYTDTQYF. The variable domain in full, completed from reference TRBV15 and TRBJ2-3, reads DAMVIQNPRYQVTQFGKPVTLSCSQTLNHNVMYWYQQKSSQAPKLLFHYYDKDFNNEADTPDNFQSRRPNTSFCFLDIRSPGLGDTAMYLCATSRDPSDYTDTQYFGPGTRLTVL.

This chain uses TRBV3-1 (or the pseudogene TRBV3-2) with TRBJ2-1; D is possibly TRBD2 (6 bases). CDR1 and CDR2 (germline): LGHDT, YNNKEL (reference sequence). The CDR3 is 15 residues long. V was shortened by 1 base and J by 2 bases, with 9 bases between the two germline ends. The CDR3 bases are TGTGCCAGCAGCCAAGGTACGGGGGCCTACAATGAGCAGTTCTTC. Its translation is CASSQGTGAYNEQFF.

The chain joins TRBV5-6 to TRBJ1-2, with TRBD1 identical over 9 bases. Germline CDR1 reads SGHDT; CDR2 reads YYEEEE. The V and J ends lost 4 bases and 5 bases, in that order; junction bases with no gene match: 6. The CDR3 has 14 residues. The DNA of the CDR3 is TGTGCCAGCAGCCCGGACAGGGGTCGGTATGGCTACACCTTC. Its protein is CASSPDRGRYGYTF.

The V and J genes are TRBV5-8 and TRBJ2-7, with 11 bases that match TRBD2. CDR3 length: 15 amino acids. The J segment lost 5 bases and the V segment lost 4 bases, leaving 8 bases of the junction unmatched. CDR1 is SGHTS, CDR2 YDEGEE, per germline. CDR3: CASSAPLAGVHEQYF. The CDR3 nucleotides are TGTGCCAGCAGCGCCCCACTAGCGGGAGTCCACGAGCAGTACTTC.

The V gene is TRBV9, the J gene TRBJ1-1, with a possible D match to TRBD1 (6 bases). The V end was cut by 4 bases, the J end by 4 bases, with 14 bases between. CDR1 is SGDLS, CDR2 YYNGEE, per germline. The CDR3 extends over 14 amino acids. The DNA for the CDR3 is TGTGCCAGCAGCCCCGATCGAGGGGGCACTGAAGCTTTCTTT. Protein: CASSPDRGGTEAFF.

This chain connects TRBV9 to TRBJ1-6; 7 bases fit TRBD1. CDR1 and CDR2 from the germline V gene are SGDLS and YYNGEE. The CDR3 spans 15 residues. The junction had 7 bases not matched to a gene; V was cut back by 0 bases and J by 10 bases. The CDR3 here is CASSVGGRGSSPLHF. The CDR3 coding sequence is TGTGCCAGCAGCGTAGGAGGCAGGGGGAGCTCACCCCTCCACTTT.

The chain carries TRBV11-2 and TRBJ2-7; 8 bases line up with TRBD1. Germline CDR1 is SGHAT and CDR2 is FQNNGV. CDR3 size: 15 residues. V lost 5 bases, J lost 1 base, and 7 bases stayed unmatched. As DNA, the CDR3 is TGTGCCAGCAGCAAATACCGGGACAGGTCCTACGAGCAGTACTTC. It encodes CASSKYRDRSYEQYF.

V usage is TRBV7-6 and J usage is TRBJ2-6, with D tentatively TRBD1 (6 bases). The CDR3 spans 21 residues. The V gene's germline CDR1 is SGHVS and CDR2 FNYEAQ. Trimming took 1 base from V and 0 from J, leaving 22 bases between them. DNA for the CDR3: TGTGCCAGCAGCTTAGTTGTGCTCGGGACAAATCCCAGCTCTGGGGCCAACGTCCTGACTTTC. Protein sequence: CASSLVVLGTNPSSGANVLTF. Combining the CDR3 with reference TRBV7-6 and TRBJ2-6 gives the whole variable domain GAGVSQSPRYKVTKRGQDVALRCDPISGHVSLYWYRQALGQGPEFLTYFNYEAQQDKSGLPNDRFSAERPEGSISTLTIQRTEQRDSAMYRCASSLVVLGTNPSSGANVLTFGAGSRLTVL.

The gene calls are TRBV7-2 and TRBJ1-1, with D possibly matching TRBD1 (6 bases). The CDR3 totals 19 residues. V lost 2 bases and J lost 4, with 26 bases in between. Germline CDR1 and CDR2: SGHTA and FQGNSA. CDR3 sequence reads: CASSLRVSRTAAWGTEAFF. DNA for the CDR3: TGTGCCAGCAGCTTAAGGGTTTCAAGGACAGCAGCGTGGGGCACTGAAGCTTTCTTT. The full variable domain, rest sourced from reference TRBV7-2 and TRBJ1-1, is GAGVSQSPSNKVTEKGKDVELRCDPISGHTALYWYRQSLGQGLEFLIYFQGNSAPDKSGLPSDRFSAERTGGSVSTLTIQRTQQEDSAVYLCASSLRVSRTAAWGTEAFFGQGTRLTVV.

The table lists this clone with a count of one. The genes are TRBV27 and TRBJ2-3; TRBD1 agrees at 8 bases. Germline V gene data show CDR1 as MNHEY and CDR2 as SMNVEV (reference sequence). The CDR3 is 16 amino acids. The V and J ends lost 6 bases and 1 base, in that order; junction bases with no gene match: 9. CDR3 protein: CASRHQTGGRTDTQYF. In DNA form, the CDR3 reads TGTGCCAGCAGACACCAAACAGGGGGACGCACAGATACGCAGTATTTT.

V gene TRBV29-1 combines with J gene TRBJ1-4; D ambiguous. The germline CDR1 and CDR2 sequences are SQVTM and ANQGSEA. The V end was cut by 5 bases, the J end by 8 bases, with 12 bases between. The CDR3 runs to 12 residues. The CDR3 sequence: CSVRGIEEKLFF. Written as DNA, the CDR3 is TGCAGCGTTAGAGGGATAGAAGAAAAACTGTTTTTT.

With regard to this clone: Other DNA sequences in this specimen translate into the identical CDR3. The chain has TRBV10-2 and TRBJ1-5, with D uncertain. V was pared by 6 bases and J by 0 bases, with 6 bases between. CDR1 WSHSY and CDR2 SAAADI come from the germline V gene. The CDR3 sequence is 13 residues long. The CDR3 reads CASSLYSNQPQHF. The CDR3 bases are TGCGCCAGCAGCCTTTATAGCAATCAGCCCCAGCATTTT.

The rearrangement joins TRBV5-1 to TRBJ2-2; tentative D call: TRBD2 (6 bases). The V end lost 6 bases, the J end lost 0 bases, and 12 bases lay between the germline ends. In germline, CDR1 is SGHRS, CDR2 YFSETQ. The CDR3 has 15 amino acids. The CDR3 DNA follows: TGCGCCAGCAAGGCTGGCGGGACGAACACCGGGGAGCTGTTTTTT. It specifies CASKAGGTNTGELFF.

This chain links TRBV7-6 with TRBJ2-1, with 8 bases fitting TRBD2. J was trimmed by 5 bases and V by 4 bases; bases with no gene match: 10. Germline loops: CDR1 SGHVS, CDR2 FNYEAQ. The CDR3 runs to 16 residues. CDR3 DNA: TGTGCCAGCAGCTCCCCGAGCGGGGGTCAAAACAATGAGCAGTTCTTC. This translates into CASSSPSGGQNNEQFF. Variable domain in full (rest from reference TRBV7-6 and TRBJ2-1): GAGVSQSPRYKVTKRGQDVALRCDPISGHVSLYWYRQALGQGPEFLTYFNYEAQQDKSGLPNDRFSAERPEGSISTLTIQRTEQRDSAMYRCASSSPSGGQNNEQFFGPGTRLTVL.

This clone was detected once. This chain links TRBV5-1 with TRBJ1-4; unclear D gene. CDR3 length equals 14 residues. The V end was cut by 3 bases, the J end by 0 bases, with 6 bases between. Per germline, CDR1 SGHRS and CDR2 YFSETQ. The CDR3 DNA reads TGCGCCAGCAGCTCGAGTGCAACTAATGAAAAACTGTTTTTT. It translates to CASSSSATNEKLFF.

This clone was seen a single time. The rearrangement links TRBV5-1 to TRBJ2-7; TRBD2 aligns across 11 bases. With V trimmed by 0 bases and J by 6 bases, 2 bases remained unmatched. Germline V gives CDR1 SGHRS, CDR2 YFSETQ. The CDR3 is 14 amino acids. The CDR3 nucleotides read TGCGCCAGCAGCTTGGGACTAGCGGGAATCGAGCAGTACTTC. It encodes CASSLGLAGIEQYF.

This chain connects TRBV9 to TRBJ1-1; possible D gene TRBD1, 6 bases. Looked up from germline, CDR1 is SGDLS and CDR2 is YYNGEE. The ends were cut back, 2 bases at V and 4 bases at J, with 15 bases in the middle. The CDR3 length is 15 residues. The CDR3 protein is CASSVNGGRGTEAFF. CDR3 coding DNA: TGTGCCAGCAGCGTGAACGGGGGGCGCGGCACTGAAGCTTTCTTT.

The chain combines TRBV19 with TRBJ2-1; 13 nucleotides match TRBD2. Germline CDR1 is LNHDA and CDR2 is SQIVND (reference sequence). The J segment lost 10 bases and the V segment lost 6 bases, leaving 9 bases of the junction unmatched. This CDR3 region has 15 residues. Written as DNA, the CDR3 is TGTGCCAGTAGCGGACTAGCGGGGGCGGTTGGCGAGCAGTTCTTC. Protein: CASSGLAGAVGEQFF.

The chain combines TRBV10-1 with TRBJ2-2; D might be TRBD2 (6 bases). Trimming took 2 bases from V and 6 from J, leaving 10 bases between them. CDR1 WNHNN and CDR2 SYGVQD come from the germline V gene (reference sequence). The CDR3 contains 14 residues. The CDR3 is CASSEGTLAGELFF. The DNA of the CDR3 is TGCGCCAGCAGTGAGGGGACTCTTGCCGGGGAGCTGTTTTTT.

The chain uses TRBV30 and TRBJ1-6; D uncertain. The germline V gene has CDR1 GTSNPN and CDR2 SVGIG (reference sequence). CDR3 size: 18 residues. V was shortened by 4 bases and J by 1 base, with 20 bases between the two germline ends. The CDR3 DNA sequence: TGTGCCTGGACTAAGTCTACTCTTGGAGGTTCCTATAATTCACCCCTCCACTTT. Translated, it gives CAWTKSTLGGSYNSPLHF.

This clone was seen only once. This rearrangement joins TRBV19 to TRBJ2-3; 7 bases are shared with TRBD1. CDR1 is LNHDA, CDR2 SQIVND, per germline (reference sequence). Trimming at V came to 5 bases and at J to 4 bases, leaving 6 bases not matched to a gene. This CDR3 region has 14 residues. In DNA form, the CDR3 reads TGTGCCAGTAGTCAGGGGGTGTTCGCAGATACGCAGTATTTT. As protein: CASSQGVFADTQYF.

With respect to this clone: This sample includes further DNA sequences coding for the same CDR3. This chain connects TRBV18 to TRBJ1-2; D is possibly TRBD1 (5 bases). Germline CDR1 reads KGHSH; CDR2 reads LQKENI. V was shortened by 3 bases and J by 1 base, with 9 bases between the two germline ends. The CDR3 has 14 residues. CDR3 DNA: TGTGCCAGCTCACCTGGAGACAGTAACTATGGCTACACCTTC. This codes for CASSPGDSNYGYTF.